The rows below give T cell receptor beta chains drawn from one sample of a study of T cell changes during pregnancy in multiple sclerosis. The data were produced by immunoSEQ multiplex PCR, yet TCRdb's version contains in-frame clones alone and is incomplete. Among 75,000 to 95,000 clones listed, around 90% were seen once. This sample comprised peripheral blood, obtained in the first trimester of pregnancy. The receptor source for this set is a female donor in good health, enrolled as a control in a pregnancy study. Each CDR3 is given with its conserved first and last residue. The order of the fields is J gene, D gene, clone size, V gene, CDR3 DNA, CDR3 protein. The D gene is left open where the match is weak. The size field is filled for only some rows; it gives once, few, many or a size class.

j_gene: TRBJ2-7
d_gene: .
abundance: .
v_gene: TRBV28
CDR3nt: TGTGCCAGCAGTTTAGCAACAGGGAGAGGCTACGAGCAGTACTTC
CDR3aa: CASSLATGRGYEQYF

j_gene: TRBJ1-2
d_gene: .
abundance: once
v_gene: TRBV5-1
CDR3nt: TGCGCCAGCAGCTTGATCCCAGGGTCAGAATATGGCTACACCTTC
CDR3aa: CASSLIPGSEYGYTF

j_gene: TRBJ1-4
d_gene: TRBD1
abundance: .
v_gene: TRBV4-1
CDR3nt: TGCGCCAGCAGCCAAGCGGCAGGACAGGTTGAAAAACTGTTTTTT
CDR3aa: CASSQAAGQVEKLFF

j_gene: TRBJ2-7
d_gene: .
abundance: .
v_gene: TRBV2
CDR3nt: TGTGCCAGCAAGGGTCCGGGGGTAAACGAGCAGTACTTC
CDR3aa: CASKGPGVNEQYF

j_gene: TRBJ1-4
d_gene: TRBD1
abundance: .
v_gene: TRBV6-6
CDR3nt: TGTGCCAGCAGACGGCCTGGTCAGGGGGCTGGGGAAAAACTGTTTTTT
CDR3aa: CASRRPGQGAGEKLFF

j_gene: TRBJ1-4
d_gene: .
abundance: .
v_gene: TRBV6-5
CDR3nt: TGTGCCAGCGGAATGTACAGCCCTAATGAAGAACTGTTTTTT
CDR3aa: CASGMYSPNEELFF

j_gene: TRBJ1-1
d_gene: .
abundance: few
v_gene: TRBV20-1
CDR3nt: TGCAGCAGAAACACTGAAGCTTTCTTT
CDR3aa: CSRNTEAFF

j_gene: TRBJ2-5
d_gene: .
abundance: .
v_gene: TRBV9
CDR3nt: TGTGCCAGCAGCGTAGAGGCAGAGGTCCAAGAGACCCAGTACTTC
CDR3aa: CASSVEAEVQETQYF

j_gene: TRBJ2-7
d_gene: .
abundance: few
v_gene: TRBV21-1
CDR3nt: TGTGCCAGCAGCAGACATAATAGGGGCCACTACGAGCAGTACTTC
CDR3aa: CASSRHNRGHYEQYF

j_gene: TRBJ1-2
d_gene: .
abundance: .
v_gene: TRBV5-4
CDR3nt: TGTGCCAGCAGCTTGATACAGGGATCTCCCTATGGCTACACCTTC
CDR3aa: CASSLIQGSPYGYTF

j_gene: TRBJ1-4
d_gene: TRBD1
abundance: .
v_gene: TRBV5-1
CDR3nt: TGCGCCAGCACCTCCGGAAGGGGGCTTAATGAAAAACTGTTTTTT
CDR3aa: CASTSGRGLNEKLFF

j_gene: TRBJ2-7
d_gene: TRBD1
abundance: .
v_gene: TRBV13
CDR3nt: TGTGCCAGCAGGAGACAGGGAAAGACCTACGAGCAGTACTTC
CDR3aa: CASRRQGKTYEQYF

j_gene: TRBJ1-1
d_gene: .
abundance: .
v_gene: TRBV6-5
CDR3nt: TGTGCCAGCAGTTACTCGAACAGGCTTGAAGCTTTCTTT
CDR3aa: CASSYSNRLEAFF

j_gene: TRBJ2-2
d_gene: TRBD1
abundance: .
v_gene: TRBV18
CDR3nt: TGTGCCAGCTCACCGACAGGGGGCTACACCGGGGAGCTGTTTTTT
CDR3aa: CASSPTGGYTGELFF

j_gene: TRBJ2-6
d_gene: .
abundance: .
v_gene: TRBV7-2
CDR3nt: TGTGCCAGCAGCTTCCAGGCCTCTGGGGCCAACGTCCTGACTTTC
CDR3aa: CASSFQASGANVLTF

j_gene: TRBJ1-2
d_gene: .
abundance: few
v_gene: TRBV10-2
CDR3nt: TGCGCCAGCAGTGGGGGGGGCTACGGGTATGGCTACACCTTC
CDR3aa: CASSGGGYGYGYTF

j_gene: TRBJ1-3
d_gene: TRBD1
abundance: .
v_gene: TRBV4-1
CDR3nt: TGCGCCAGCAGCCAAGAAAGGACAGGTTGGGGAACTTTTGGAAACACCATATATTTT
CDR3aa: CASSQERTGWGTFGNTIYF

j_gene: TRBJ2-7
d_gene: .
abundance: .
v_gene: TRBV29-1
CDR3nt: TGCAGCGTTGACCCGAGTGGAGGCTCCTACGAGCAGTACTTC
CDR3aa: CSVDPSGGSYEQYF

j_gene: TRBJ1-1
d_gene: .
abundance: few
v_gene: TRBV19
CDR3nt: TGTGCCAGTAGTCGCGCAGGGGTAAACACTGAAGCTTTCTTT
CDR3aa: CASSRAGVNTEAFF

j_gene: TRBJ2-2
d_gene: .
abundance: .
v_gene: TRBV7-2
CDR3nt: TGTGCCAGCAGCCCCGGCGGGTTGGACGCGAACACCGGGGAGCTGTTTTTT
CDR3aa: CASSPGGLDANTGELFF

j_gene: TRBJ2-1
d_gene: TRBD2
abundance: .
v_gene: TRBV7-3
CDR3nt: TGTGCCAGCAGCCCGACTAGCTTCAATGAGCAGTTCTTC
CDR3aa: CASSPTSFNEQFF

j_gene: TRBJ2-2
d_gene: .
abundance: .
v_gene: TRBV29-1
CDR3nt: TGCAGCGTTGGCTACGCGAACACCGGGGAGCTGTTTTTT
CDR3aa: CSVGYANTGELFF

j_gene: TRBJ1-5
d_gene: TRBD1
abundance: .
v_gene: TRBV28
CDR3nt: TGTGCCAGCACGACCGTCTCAGGGGGCGATCAGCCCCAGCATTTT
CDR3aa: CASTTVSGGDQPQHF

j_gene: TRBJ1-1
d_gene: .
abundance: once
v_gene: TRBV21-1
CDR3nt: TGTGCCAGCAGCCCAAAGGTATCCGGGACAGGTCGACGTGGGAACACTGAAGCTTTCTTT
CDR3aa: CASSPKVSGTGRRGNTEAFF

j_gene: TRBJ1-2
d_gene: .
abundance: .
v_gene: TRBV16
CDR3nt: TGTGCCAGCAGCCAATCCGGAGGGTTGAGCTATGGCTACACCTTC
CDR3aa: CASSQSGGLSYGYTF

j_gene: TRBJ2-1
d_gene: .
abundance: .
v_gene: TRBV7-9
CDR3nt: TGTGCCAGCAGTGGCAGGAGCGGCAATGAGCAGTTCTTC
CDR3aa: CASSGRSGNEQFF

j_gene: TRBJ1-5
d_gene: .
abundance: .
v_gene: TRBV19
CDR3nt: TGTGCCAGTAGTATAGTTCCGGGGAAGGATAGCAATCAGCCCCAGCATTTT
CDR3aa: CASSIVPGKDSNQPQHF

j_gene: TRBJ1-1
d_gene: TRBD1
abundance: .
v_gene: TRBV7-9
CDR3nt: TGTGCCAGCAGGCTGACAGGGAGGACTGAAGCTTTCTTT
CDR3aa: CASRLTGRTEAFF

j_gene: TRBJ2-7
d_gene: TRBD1
abundance: .
v_gene: TRBV28
CDR3nt: TGTGCCAGCGAGGGCGGGACAGGGGTCAACGAGCAGTACTTC
CDR3aa: CASEGGTGVNEQYF

j_gene: TRBJ2-3
d_gene: TRBD2
abundance: .
v_gene: TRBV7-3
CDR3nt: TGTGCCAGCAGCCCGAGCGGGGGAAACACAGATACGCAGTATTTT
CDR3aa: CASSPSGGNTDTQYF

j_gene: TRBJ2-3
d_gene: TRBD2
abundance: .
v_gene: TRBV11-3
CDR3nt: TGTGCCAGCAGCCCCGGGCCGGGGACTAGCCCAGATACGCAGTATTTT
CDR3aa: CASSPGPGTSPDTQYF

j_gene: TRBJ2-2
d_gene: .
abundance: once
v_gene: TRBV5-4
CDR3nt: TGTGCCAGCAGCCCCCTTGGCGGGGCGAACACCGGGGAGCTGTTTTTT
CDR3aa: CASSPLGGANTGELFF

j_gene: TRBJ1-3
d_gene: .
abundance: .
v_gene: TRBV4-3
CDR3nt: TGCGCCAGCAGCCCCGGGGCTGGAAACACCATATATTTT
CDR3aa: CASSPGAGNTIYF

j_gene: TRBJ1-2
d_gene: TRBD1
abundance: once
v_gene: TRBV11-2
CDR3nt: TGTGCCAGCAGCGGACGCCCGCTCGGGACAGGGCAAGACTATGGCTACACCTTC
CDR3aa: CASSGRPLGTGQDYGYTF

j_gene: TRBJ1-3
d_gene: TRBD1
abundance: .
v_gene: TRBV27
CDR3nt: TGTGCCAGCAGTTTAGGGACAGGGTCGGGAAACACCATATATTTT
CDR3aa: CASSLGTGSGNTIYF

j_gene: TRBJ1-5
d_gene: .
abundance: .
v_gene: TRBV27
CDR3nt: TGTGCCAGCAGTTTAACGGACAGTCGCAATCAGCCCCAGCATTTT
CDR3aa: CASSLTDSRNQPQHF

j_gene: TRBJ2-7
d_gene: .
abundance: .
v_gene: TRBV11-2
CDR3nt: TGTGCCAGCAGTTTCCGCAGCTACGAGCAGTACTTC
CDR3aa: CASSFRSYEQYF

j_gene: TRBJ1-6
d_gene: .
abundance: .
v_gene: TRBV28
CDR3nt: TGTGCCAGCAGGGTCCTAAATTCACCCCTCCACTTT
CDR3aa: CASRVLNSPLHF

j_gene: TRBJ1-1
d_gene: .
abundance: .
v_gene: TRBV6-5
CDR3nt: TGTGCCAGCAGTTACTCTCAGGGTTCCATGAACACTGAAGCTTTCTTT
CDR3aa: CASSYSQGSMNTEAFF

j_gene: TRBJ1-1
d_gene: .
abundance: .
v_gene: TRBV5-1
CDR3nt: TGCGCCAGCAGCTTAACAGGGAGCAACACTGAAGCTTTCTTT
CDR3aa: CASSLTGSNTEAFF

j_gene: TRBJ1-5
d_gene: .
abundance: .
v_gene: TRBV11-1
CDR3nt: TGTGCCAGCAGCTTAGGGTCAGCGGGGGGGCAGCCCCAGCATTTT
CDR3aa: CASSLGSAGGQPQHF

j_gene: TRBJ1-6
d_gene: .
abundance: once
v_gene: TRBV30
CDR3nt: TGTGCCTCGATGGGAGATAATTCACCCCTCCACTTT
CDR3aa: CASMGDNSPLHF

j_gene: TRBJ1-2
d_gene: .
abundance: .
v_gene: TRBV1
CDR3nt: TGCACCAGCAGCCCGCCTCGGACAGGGGGGGGCCGTGGCTACACCTTC
CDR3aa: CTSSPPRTGGGRGYTF

j_gene: TRBJ2-5
d_gene: TRBD2
abundance: once
v_gene: TRBV7-2
CDR3nt: TGTGCCAGCAGCAATCTAGCGGGGGGTGGGACCCAGTACTTC
CDR3aa: CASSNLAGGGTQYF

j_gene: TRBJ2-7
d_gene: .
abundance: .
v_gene: TRBV7-9
CDR3nt: TGTGCCAGCAGCTTAAACCGTGCAGGGGACATTGCGCAGTACTTC
CDR3aa: CASSLNRAGDIAQYF

j_gene: TRBJ2-1
d_gene: TRBD2
abundance: .
v_gene: TRBV9
CDR3nt: TGTGCCAGCAGCTTTCGGACTAGCGAGGAGGGCCATGAGCAGTTCTTC
CDR3aa: CASSFRTSEEGHEQFF

j_gene: TRBJ1-4
d_gene: .
abundance: .
v_gene: TRBV4-1
CDR3nt: TGCGCCAGCAGCCAAGTCACCCGGACAGTCGAAAAACTGTTTTTT
CDR3aa: CASSQVTRTVEKLFF

j_gene: TRBJ2-3
d_gene: .
abundance: .
v_gene: TRBV27
CDR3nt: TGTGCCAGCCGGTCCTTCCTCACAGATACGCAGTATTTT
CDR3aa: CASRSFLTDTQYF

j_gene: TRBJ1-5
d_gene: .
abundance: .
v_gene: TRBV5-8
CDR3nt: TGTGCCAGCAGCTTGGTTGGGGCAAGCATCCCCCAGCATTTT
CDR3aa: CASSLVGASIPQHF